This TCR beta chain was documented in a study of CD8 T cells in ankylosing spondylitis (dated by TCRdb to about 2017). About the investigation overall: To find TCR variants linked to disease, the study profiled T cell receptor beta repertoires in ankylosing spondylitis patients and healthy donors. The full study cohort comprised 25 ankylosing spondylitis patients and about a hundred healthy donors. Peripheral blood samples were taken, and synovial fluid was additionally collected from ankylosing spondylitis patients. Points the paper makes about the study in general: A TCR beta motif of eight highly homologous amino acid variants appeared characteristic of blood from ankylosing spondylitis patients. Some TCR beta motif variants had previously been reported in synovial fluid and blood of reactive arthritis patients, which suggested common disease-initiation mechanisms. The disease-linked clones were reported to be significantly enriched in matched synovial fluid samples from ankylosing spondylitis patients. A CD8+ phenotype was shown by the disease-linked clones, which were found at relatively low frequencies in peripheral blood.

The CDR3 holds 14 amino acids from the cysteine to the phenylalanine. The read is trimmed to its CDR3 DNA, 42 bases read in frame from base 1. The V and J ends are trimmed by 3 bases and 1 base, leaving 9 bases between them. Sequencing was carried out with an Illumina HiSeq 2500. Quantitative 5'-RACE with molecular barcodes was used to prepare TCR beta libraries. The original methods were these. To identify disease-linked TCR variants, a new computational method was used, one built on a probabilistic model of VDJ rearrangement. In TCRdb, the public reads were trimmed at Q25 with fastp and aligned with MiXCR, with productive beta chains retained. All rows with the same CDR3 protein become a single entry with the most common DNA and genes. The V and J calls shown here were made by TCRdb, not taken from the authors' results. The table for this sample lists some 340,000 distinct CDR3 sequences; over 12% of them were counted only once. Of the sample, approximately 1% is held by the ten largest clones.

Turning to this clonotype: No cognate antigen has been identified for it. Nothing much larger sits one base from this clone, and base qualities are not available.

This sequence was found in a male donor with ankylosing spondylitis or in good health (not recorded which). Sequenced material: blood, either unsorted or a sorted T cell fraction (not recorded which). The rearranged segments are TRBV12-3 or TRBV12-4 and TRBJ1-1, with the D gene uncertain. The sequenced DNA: TGTGCCAGCAGTTTGGAGGGAAAGAACACTGAAGCTTTCTTT. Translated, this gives CASSLEGKNTEAFF.